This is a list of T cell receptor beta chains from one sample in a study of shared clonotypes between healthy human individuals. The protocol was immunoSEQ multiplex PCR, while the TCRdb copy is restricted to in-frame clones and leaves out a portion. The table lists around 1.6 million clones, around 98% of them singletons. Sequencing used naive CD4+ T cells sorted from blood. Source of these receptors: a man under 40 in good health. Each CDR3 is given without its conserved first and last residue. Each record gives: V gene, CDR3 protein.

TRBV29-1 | SVEGGRDLRETQY
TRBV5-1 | ASSPREGEGTQY
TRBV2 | ASSDRTGSEQY
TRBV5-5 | ASSLASRSSYEQY
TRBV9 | ASSPPAGLAGEYNEQF
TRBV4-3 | ASSHPLAGYNEQF
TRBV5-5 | ASSPRAGVGGGTDTQY
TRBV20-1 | SASNTEAF
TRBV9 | ASSAPSGGSYEQY
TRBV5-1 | ASSLEGSDTQY
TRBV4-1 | ASSPLGGQGMANEKLF
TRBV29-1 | SVKVLAGVSYEQY
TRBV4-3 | ASSQEINRAGGYEQY
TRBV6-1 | ASRLATYTDTQY
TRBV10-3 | AISEQNRDYEQY
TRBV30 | AWSVTINGELF
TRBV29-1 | SVGLAGFTDTQY
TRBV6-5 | ASSVGLATDTQY
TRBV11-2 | ASSLIADTQY
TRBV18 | ASSPGPGNTIY
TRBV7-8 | ASSPLAGEVVEQF
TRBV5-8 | ASSFKMGYGYT
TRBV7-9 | ATHRTRGEKLF
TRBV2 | ASSAEMVSYSNQPQH
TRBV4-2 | ASSQDNGTPYREQY
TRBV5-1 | ASSLALVGAYNEQF
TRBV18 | ASSPGQGAITYNEQF
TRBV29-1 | SVEDTGTGRLAGNYNEQF
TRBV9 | ASSVELAGVTGELF
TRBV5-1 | ASSEVTSTDTQY
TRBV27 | ASRRVGEQY
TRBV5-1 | ASSSAGESYNEQF
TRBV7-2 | ASSTPAGGTYEQY
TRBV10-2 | ASSPMTGTDTQY
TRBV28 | ASSPRGYTDTQY
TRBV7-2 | AILSGLAFNEQF
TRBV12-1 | ASSFGGGNRPF
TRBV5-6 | ASSLVGTGNGYT
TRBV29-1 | SVIGTSWGYGYT
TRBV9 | ASSVRGVGTGELF
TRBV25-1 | ASSPMKAANTEAF
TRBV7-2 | ASSLAGFGFNEQF
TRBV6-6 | ASKGGIRRGNTIY
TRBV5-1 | ASSFSESNTGELF
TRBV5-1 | ASSRRQSSGANVLT
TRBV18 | ASSPTVSGGPNEQF
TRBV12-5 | ASGLREGLDEQF
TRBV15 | ATSRVSGTGRPEQY